This T cell receptor (beta chain) originates from a study of T cell repertoires in cytomegalovirus infection. Turning to the study itself: TCR beta signatures that were public indicated CMV infection and matching HLA type. Study-wide findings and caveats: Of the TCR beta families, the public ones yielded a cumulative frequency that identified carriers of CMV plus the relevant HLA. CMV-specific HLA-C-restricted TCR beta clonotypes dominated the ex vivo response.

TCRdb analysed the reads with MiXCR anew, one entry per CDR3 protein. The sample holds some 680,000 distinct CDR3 sequences, 35% seen once. As to this clonotype: Its antigen is still unknown.

Germline CDR1 reads MNHEY; CDR2 reads SVGAGI. The CDR3 sequence is 14 residues long. Trimming left V 5 bases short and J 5 bases short, with 12 bases between. The sequencing input was PBMCs. The chain has TRBV6-5 and TRBJ1-4; no clear D gene. This TCR was recovered from a human donor in good health (CMV status not recorded). Some clones in this sample may be carry-over from other donors' samples. CDR3 DNA sequence: TGTGCCAGCAGTAAACCCGGGAGAAATGAAAAACTGTTTTTT. The encoded protein is CASSKPGRNEKLFF.